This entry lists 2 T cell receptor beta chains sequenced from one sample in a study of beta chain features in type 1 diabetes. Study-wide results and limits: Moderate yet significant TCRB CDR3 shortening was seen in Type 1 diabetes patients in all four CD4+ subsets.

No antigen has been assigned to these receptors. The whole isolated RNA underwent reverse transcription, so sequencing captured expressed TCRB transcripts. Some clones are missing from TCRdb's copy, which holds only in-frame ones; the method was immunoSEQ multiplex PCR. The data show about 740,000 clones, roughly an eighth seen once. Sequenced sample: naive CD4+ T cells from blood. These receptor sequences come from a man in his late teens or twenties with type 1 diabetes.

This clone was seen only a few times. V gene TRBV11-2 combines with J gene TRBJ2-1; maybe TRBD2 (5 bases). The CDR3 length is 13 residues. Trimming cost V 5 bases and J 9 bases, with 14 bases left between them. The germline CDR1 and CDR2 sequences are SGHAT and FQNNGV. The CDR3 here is CASSQTISGEQFF. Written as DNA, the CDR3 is TGTGCCAGCAGCCAGACTATAAGCGGTGAGCAGTTCTTC.

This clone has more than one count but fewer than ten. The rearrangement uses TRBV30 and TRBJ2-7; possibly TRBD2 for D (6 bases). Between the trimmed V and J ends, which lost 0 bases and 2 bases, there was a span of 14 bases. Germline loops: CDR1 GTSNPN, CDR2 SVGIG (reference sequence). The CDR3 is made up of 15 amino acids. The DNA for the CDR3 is TGTGCCTGGAGTGTACTTTGGGAGGACCCCTACGAGCAGTACTTC. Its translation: CAWSVLWEDPYEQYF. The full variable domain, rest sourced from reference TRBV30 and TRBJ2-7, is SQTIHQWPATLVQPVGSPLSLECTVEGTSNPNLYWYRQAAGRGLQLLFYSVGIGQISSEVPQNLSASRPQDRQFILSSKKLLLSDSGFYLCAWSVLWEDPYEQYFGPGTRLTVT.